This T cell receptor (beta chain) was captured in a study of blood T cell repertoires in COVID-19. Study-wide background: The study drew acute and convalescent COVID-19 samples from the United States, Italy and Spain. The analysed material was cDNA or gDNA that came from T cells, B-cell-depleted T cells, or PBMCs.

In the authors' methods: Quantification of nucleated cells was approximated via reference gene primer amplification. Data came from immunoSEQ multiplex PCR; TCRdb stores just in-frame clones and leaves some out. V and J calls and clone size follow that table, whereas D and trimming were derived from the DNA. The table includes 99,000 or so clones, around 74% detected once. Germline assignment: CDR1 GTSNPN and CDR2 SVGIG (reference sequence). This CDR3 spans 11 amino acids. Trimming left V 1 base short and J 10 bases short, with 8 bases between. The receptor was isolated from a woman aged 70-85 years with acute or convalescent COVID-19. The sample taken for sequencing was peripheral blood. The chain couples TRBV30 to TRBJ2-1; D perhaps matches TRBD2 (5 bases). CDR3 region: CAWSAPGEQFF. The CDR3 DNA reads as TGTGCCTGGAGTGCCCCGGGAGAGCAGTTCTTC. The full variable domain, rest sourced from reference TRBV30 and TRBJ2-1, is SQTIHQWPATLVQPVGSPLSLECTVEGTSNPNLYWYRQAAGRGLQLLFYSVGIGQISSEVPQNLSASRPQDRQFILSSKKLLLSDSGFYLCAWSAPGEQFFGPGTRLTVL.